One sample yielded the 17 T cell receptor beta chains listed below, sequenced in a study of blood T cell repertoires in COVID-19. The method was immunoSEQ multiplex PCR; TCRdb's version includes in-frame clones alone and lacks a portion of them. Of 130,000 to 150,000 clones in the sample, almost 85% were seen once. Sequenced sample: PBMCs or T cells enriched from blood (not recorded which). The receptors were sampled from a man aged 35-49 years with acute COVID-19.

The chain joins TRBV6-5 to TRBJ2-7, with 7 bases that match TRBD1. The CDR3 loop spans 16 amino acids. Germline CDR1 and CDR2: MNHEY and SVGAGI. V shed 3 bases, J shed 2 bases, and the junction held 10 bases outside the gene matches. CDR3 bases: TGTGCCAGCAGTTATGGCCGGGACAGTAGAACCTACGAGCAGTACTTC. Translated: CASSYGRDSRTYEQYF.

The genes are TRBV12-3 or TRBV12-4 and TRBJ2-5; 7 positions agree with TRBD2. CDR3 length: 13 residues. V dropped 5 bases and J dropped 5; count of bases not matched to a gene: 5. The CDR3 coding sequence is TGTGCCAGCAGTGAGACTAGCCTCGAGACCCAGTACTTC. Translating gives CASSETSLETQYF.

J is TRBJ2-2 and V is TRBV18; 7 nucleotides line up with TRBD1. CDR1 is KGHSH and CDR2 is LQKENI in the germline V gene. V was pared by 5 bases and J by 6 bases, with 6 bases of the junction left unmatched. The length of the CDR3 is 14 residues. The CDR3, as DNA: TGTGCCAGCTCAAGAGGGGGCGCTTCCGGGGAGCTGTTTTTT. It translates to CASSRGGASGELFF.

The table lists this clone with a few counts. The chain links TRBV3-1 (or the pseudogene TRBV3-2) to TRBJ2-7; weak D call: TRBD2 (6 bases). Germline CDR1 reads LGHDT; CDR2 reads YNNKEL (reference sequence). CDR3 length: 14 amino acids. V lost 3 bases to trimming and J lost 2 bases, with 11 bases between them. CDR3 amino acids: CASSQGRSTYEQYF. CDR3 in DNA: TGTGCCAGCAGCCAGGGGAGGAGCACCTACGAGCAGTACTTC.

CDR3 residues: CASSLDQRGYTF. The CDR3 DNA follows: TGCGCCAGCAGCTTGGATCAGAGGGGCTACACCTTC. The gene calls are TRBV5-1 and TRBJ1-2; D gene unclear. There are 12 residues in the CDR3. V was pared by 0 bases and J by 8 bases, with 8 bases between. The germline CDR1 and CDR2 sequences are SGHRS and YFSETQ.

The chain carries TRBV7-8 and TRBJ1-1; D gene unclear. V was pared by 2 bases and J by 7 bases, with 8 bases between. The CDR3 is made up of 12 amino acids. Germline V gives CDR1 SGHVS, CDR2 FQNEAQ. In DNA form, the CDR3 reads TGTGCCAGCAGCTTAATAGTTGGTGAAGCTTTCTTT. Translation gives CASSLIVGEAFF.

V usage is TRBV5-1 and J usage is TRBJ2-1; TRBD2 agrees at 7 bases. The CDR3 runs 18 residues. The J segment lost 9 bases and the V segment lost 1 base, leaving 19 bases of the junction unmatched. Germline loops: CDR1 SGHRS, CDR2 YFSETQ. The CDR3 sequence is CASSLSHLADTREGEQFF. Written as DNA, the CDR3 is TGCGCCAGCAGCTTGTCCCACTTGGCCGACACGAGGGAGGGTGAGCAGTTCTTC.

This chain uses TRBV7-2 with TRBJ2-3; 10 nucleotides agree with TRBD2. CDR3 length: 17 residues. Germline-derived CDR1 and CDR2 are SGHTA and FQGNSA. V was pared by 0 bases and J by 0 bases, with 3 bases of the junction left unmatched. The CDR3 DNA follows: TGTGCCAGCAGCTTAGCGAGAGCGGGAGGGAGCACAGATACGCAGTATTTT. It specifies CASSLARAGGSTDTQYF.

The chain is built from TRBV19 and TRBJ2-7; D uncertain. Germline values: CDR1 LNHDA, CDR2 SQIVND (reference sequence). The germline V and J ends were trimmed by 3 bases and 0 bases, with 12 bases remaining between them. The CDR3 length is 15 residues. The CDR3 here is CASSISARNSYEQYF. In DNA, the CDR3 is TGTGCCAGTAGTATTTCGGCCAGGAACTCCTACGAGCAGTACTTC.

Here the CDR3 reads CASSLNRVDEKLFF. The CDR3 DNA sequence: TGTGCCAGCAGCTTAAACAGGGTTGATGAAAAACTGTTTTTT. The chain uses TRBV11-2 and TRBJ1-4, with D possibly TRBD1 on 6 matching bases. CDR1 and CDR2 (germline): SGHAT, FQNNGV. CDR3 length: 14 residues. Trimming cost V 2 bases and J 6 bases, with 10 bases left between them. The variable domain in full, with the rest retrieved from reference TRBV11-2 and TRBJ1-4, is EAGVAQSPRYKIIEKRQSVAFWCNPISGHATLYWYQQILGQGPKLLIQFQNNGVVDDSQLPKDRFSAERLKGVDSTLKIQPAKLEDSAVYLCASSLNRVDEKLFFGSGTQLSVL.

This chain links TRBV4-3 with TRBJ2-2; TRBD2 aligns across 10 bases. The ends lost 0 bases at V and 4 bases at J; junction bases unmatched: 5. This CDR3 spans 17 amino acids. CDR1 and CDR2 (germline): LGHNA, YSLEER. The CDR3 nucleotides read TGCGCCAGCAGCCAAGAGACTAGCGGGCCCCTCACCGGGGAGCTGTTTTTT. This encodes CASSQETSGPLTGELFF.

The rearrangement joins TRBV28 to TRBJ1-2; 12 bases fit TRBD1. Germline V gives CDR1 MDHEN, CDR2 SYDVKM. CDR3 size: 18 residues. Losses at the gene ends were 4 bases for V and 3 bases for J; bases not matched to a gene: 12. As DNA, the CDR3 is TGTGCCAGCAGTTCACCTCGGGACAGGGGGCCCAATTACTATGGCTACACCTTC. The encoded protein is CASSSPRDRGPNYYGYTF.

V is TRBV2 and J is TRBJ1-2, with TRBD1 as a possible D gene (5 bases). This CDR3 has 13 amino acids. Trimming removed 7 bases at V and 4 bases at J, with 13 bases between. CDR1 and CDR2 from the germline V gene are SNHLY and FYNNEI. For the CDR3, the DNA is TGTGCCAGCATAAGGGGTCCCCGCTATGGCTACACCTTC. Encoded protein: CASIRGPRYGYTF.

The rearrangement links TRBV19 to TRBJ1-3, with TRBD1 matching 7 bases. This CDR3 is 14 amino acids long. Germline assignment: CDR1 LNHDA and CDR2 SQIVND (reference sequence). Unmatched junction bases numbered 1, after V lost 4 bases and J lost 1 base. Here the CDR3 DNA reads TGTGCCAGTAGTACGGGACAGTCTGGAAACACCATATATTTT. Residues: CASSTGQSGNTIYF.

The chain links TRBV12-3 or TRBV12-4 to TRBJ1-1; possibly TRBD1 for D (6 bases). The germline V and J ends were trimmed by 11 bases and 6 bases, with 13 bases remaining between them. The CDR3 covers 11 residues. CDR3 in amino acids: CAAHRAAEAFF. As DNA, the CDR3 is TGTGCCGCCCACAGGGCGGCTGAAGCTTTCTTT.

The J gene is TRBJ2-5, the V gene TRBV9; 7 bases match TRBD1. After removal of 1 base from V and 8 bases from J, the junction contained 11 bases not matched to a gene. CDR1 and CDR2 (germline): SGDLS, YYNGEE. The CDR3 contains 15 residues. The DNA of the CDR3 is TGTGCCAGCAGCGTATATGGCGTGCAGGGGGAAACCCAGTACTTC. This encodes CASSVYGVQGETQYF.

V usage is TRBV6-5 and J usage is TRBJ1-1; D is undetermined. The CDR3 runs to 15 residues. The germline gives CDR1 MNHEY, CDR2 SVGAGI. With 7 bases removed from V and 0 bases from J, the gap between germline ends came to 15 bases. CDR3 sequence: CASTPSEGMNTEAFF. CDR3 DNA: TGTGCCAGCACCCCGTCAGAGGGCATGAACACTGAAGCTTTCTTT.